In its sample, the clone carrying this TCR beta chain was seen many times. Germline V gives CDR1 LGHNA, CDR2 YNFKEQ. V lost 1 base to trimming and J lost 3 bases, with 4 bases between them. The CDR3 loop spans 12 amino acids. A library of TCRbeta sequences, prepared with unique molecular identifiers, was generated. TCRdb redid the calling of the PCR reads with MiXCR, one entry per CDR3 protein. The sample yields a few hundred thousand distinct CDR3 sequences, 9.5% to 13% seen once. This sample stems from a study of T-cell reconstitution after alpha-beta-depleted transplantation in children. This rearrangement joins TRBV4-2 to TRBJ2-7; D gene unclear. This specimen was PBMCs, taken before TCRalphabeta/CD19-depleted stem cell transplant. This receptor was taken from a boy less than two years old with acute myeloid leukemia, due to receive a stem cell transplant. The CDR3 loop reads CASSQGNYEQYF. The CDR3 bases are TGTGCCAGCAGCCAAGGCAACTACGAGCAGTACTTC.